This is a list of T cell receptor beta chains from one sample in a study of CD8 T cells in ankylosing spondylitis. MiXCR, applied by TCRdb to the 5' RACE reads, yields one record per CDR3 protein. The sample includes hundreds of thousands of distinct CDR3 sequences, over 7% of them seen just once. Specimen: blood, either unsorted or a sorted T cell fraction (not recorded which). These receptors all stem from a female donor with ankylosing spondylitis or in good health (not recorded which). The CDR3 runs from the conserved cysteine through the conserved F or W. Fields, in order: clone size, D gene, J gene, V gene, CDR3 DNA, CDR3 protein. D genes are given only for firm matches. Only some rows state a clone size, as once, few, many or a class for expanded clones.

>many|.|TRBJ1-3|TRBV19
TGTGCCAGTAGTCTGGTCGGTGGCGGAGCACCTGGAAACACCATATATTTT
CASSLVGGGAPGNTIYF
>many|.|TRBJ1-1|TRBV29-1
TGCAGCGTTGAATCTCCCGACAGGTTATCCTATAGGGGTCAAGCTTTCTTT
CSVESPDRLSYRGQAFF
>many|.|TRBJ2-5|TRBV4-3
TGCGCCAGCAGCCAAGCCTTGCAGGAGACCCAGTACTTC
CASSQALQETQYF
>many|.|TRBJ1-2|TRBV11-2
TGTGCCAGCAGCTTAGAATCGGCGACAGCAGCTAACTATGGCTACACCTTC
CASSLESATAANYGYTF
>few|.|TRBJ2-1|TRBV30
TGTGCCTGGAGTGTAAGGGGTGAGCAGTTCTTC
CAWSVRGEQFF
>many|.|TRBJ2-7|TRBV3-1
TGTGCCAGCAGCCAGTACGCGGGGTCCTCCTACGAGCAGTACTTC
CASSQYAGSSYEQYF
>many|.|TRBJ2-3|TRBV20-1
TGCAGTGCTGCCCGACCCACAGATACGCAGTATTTT
CSAARPTDTQYF
>many|.|TRBJ2-5|TRBV29-1
TGCAGCGTAGACAGCGGACAAGAGACCCAGTACTTC
CSVDSGQETQYF
>.|.|TRBJ1-6|TRBV5-1
TGCGCCAGCAGCTTGCAGGCGGATTATAATTCACCCCTCCACTTT
CASSLQADYNSPLHF
>many|.|TRBJ2-3|TRBV7-8
TGTGCCAGCAGCACCCCAGTTGCAGGCCGGGGCACAGATACGCAGTATTTT
CASSTPVAGRGTDTQYF
>many|.|TRBJ1-1|TRBV27
TGTGCCAGCAGTTTGACGACATCCACTGAAGCTTTCTTT
CASSLTTSTEAFF
>.|TRBD1|TRBJ2-7|TRBV7-2
TGTGCCAGCAGCTTAGTGGGGGACAGTCGCTCCTACGAGCAGTACTTC
CASSLVGDSRSYEQYF
>many|.|TRBJ2-2|TRBV12-3/TRBV12-4
TGTGCCAGCGTTCCCTCAGGGACGGCGATTCGCACCGGGGAGCTGTTTTTT
CASVPSGTAIRTGELFF
>many|TRBD2|TRBJ2-3|TRBV11-2
TGTGCCAGCAGCTTCCGCGAGGGAGGGAGCACAGATACGCAGTATTTT
CASSFREGGSTDTQYF
>many|TRBD1|TRBJ2-1|TRBV5-1
TGCGCCAGCAGCGGGGACAGGGCGTCCTTCTTC
CASSGDRASFF
>few|.|TRBJ2-6|TRBV27
TGTGCCAGCAGTTATGGTTACTCTGGGGCCAACGTCCTGACTTTC
CASSYGYSGANVLTF
>many|TRBD1|TRBJ2-7|TRBV6-1
TGTGCCAGCGGAGACGGGACAGGGGGTTACTACGAGCAGTACTTC
CASGDGTGGYYEQYF
>many|TRBD2|TRBJ2-3|TRBV7-6
TGTGCCAGCAGCTTAGTGTTCTCTAGCGGGAGGCCAGATACGCAGTATTTT
CASSLVFSSGRPDTQYF
>many|.|TRBJ2-5|TRBV20-1
TGCAGTGCTAGAGTTGAAAGGGGCTTCCAAGAGACCCAGTACTTC
CSARVERGFQETQYF
>many|.|TRBJ2-1|TRBV29-1
TGCAGCGTTGATGACTCCCGATACAATGAGCAGTTCTTC
CSVDDSRYNEQFF
>many|.|TRBJ2-1|TRBV6-2/TRBV6-3
TGTGCCAGCAGTCCGGACGCTGCCTATGAGCAGTTCTTC
CASSPDAAYEQFF
>.|.|TRBJ2-2|TRBV7-7
TGTGCCAGCAGCTTCAGCCTCACCGGGGAGCTGTTTTTT
CASSFSLTGELFF